The rows below give T cell receptor beta chains drawn from one sample of a study of OX40 agonist ivuxolimab in advanced cancers. Produced via immunoSEQ multiplex PCR; TCRdb's table is partial and in-frame only. The sample shows about 79,000 clones, roughly 92% of them seen only once. The sample was CD4+ or CD8+ T cells sorted from blood, taken in a trial of the OX40 agonist ivuxolimab. The receptors were sampled from an adult with an advanced solid tumor such as melanoma, head and neck, liver or kidney cancer. CDR3s include the opening cysteine and the closing phenylalanine or tryptophan. D genes are given only for firm matches. A row's size may be missing; if present it is once, few, many or a size class.

D gene,V gene,J gene,clone size,CDR3 protein,CDR3 DNA
.,TRBV18,TRBJ2-7,.,CASSPPQGLGYEQYF,TGTGCCAGCTCACCACCTCAGGGGCTGGGCTACGAGCAGTACTTC
TRBD1,TRBV27,TRBJ1-6,.,CASKPGGAVGNSPLHF,TGTGCCAGCAAGCCAGGGGGCGCGGTGGGGAATTCACCCCTCCACTTT
.,TRBV6-5,TRBJ2-1,.,CASSYRDAPYNEQFF,TGTGCCAGCAGTTACCGGGACGCCCCCTACAATGAGCAGTTCTTC
.,TRBV27,TRBJ2-3,.,CASSLEFVSTGASTDTQYF,TGTGCCAGCAGTTTAGAATTTGTCAGTACGGGGGCCAGCACAGATACGCAGTATTTT
.,TRBV19,TRBJ2-7,.,CASSMSRASEQYF,TGTGCCAGTAGTATGAGCAGGGCATCCGAGCAGTACTTC
.,TRBV27,TRBJ2-2,.,CASSFAGSGELFF,TGTGCCAGCAGTTTCGCGGGGTCCGGGGAGCTGTTTTTT
.,TRBV19,TRBJ2-2,.,CASSPPPAGATGELFF,TGTGCCAGTAGTCCCCCCCCCGCGGGGGCTACCGGGGAGCTGTTTTTT
TRBD2,TRBV10-3,TRBJ2-7,.,CAIRLAGRDEQYF,TGTGCCATCAGGCTAGCGGGGAGGGACGAGCAGTACTTC
TRBD1,TRBV7-6,TRBJ1-2,.,CASSPAAGQGIDGYTF,TGTGCCAGCAGTCCCGCGGCCGGACAGGGGATCGACGGCTACACCTTC
.,TRBV12-5,TRBJ2-7,few,CASGLGGYEQYF,TGTGCTAGTGGTTTGGGGGGCTACGAGCAGTACTTC
.,TRBV5-1,TRBJ2-1,.,CASSPYESYNEQFF,TGCGCCAGCAGCCCCTACGAGTCCTACAATGAGCAGTTCTTC